These 7 T cell receptor beta chains share one sample of origin, sequenced in a study of cytomegalovirus exposure and HLA in healthy donors. The primer mix had 60 Vbeta and 13 Jbeta primers. Libraries were prepared by immunoSEQ multiplex PCR; TCRdb keeps only in-frame clonotypes and omits some of them. The repertoire holds about 190,000 clones, 81% seen once, with 2.1% in the top ten. The sequenced material came from PBMCs. These receptors were collected from a young woman in good health and CMV-seropositive.

This clone was counted a few times. V usage is TRBV27 and J usage is TRBJ2-7, with TRBD1 matching 8 bases. V lost 10 bases, J lost 4 bases, and 15 bases stayed unmatched. The germline CDR1 and CDR2 sequences are MNHEY and SMNVEV (reference sequence). The CDR3 loop spans 15 amino acids. The CDR3 region has the DNA TGTGCCACATCCTTAACAACAGGGGGTCGGTACGAGCAGTACTTC. It is translated as CATSLTTGGRYEQYF.

CDR3: CASRPGASGNTIYF. CDR3 nucleotide sequence: TGTGCCAGCAGACCAGGGGCCTCTGGAAACACCATATATTTT. This rearrangement joins TRBV7-2 to TRBJ1-3, with D possibly matching TRBD1 (6 bases). Between the trimmed V and J ends, which lost 6 bases and 0 bases, there was a span of 9 bases. The CDR3 covers 14 residues. Germline lookup yields CDR1 SGHTA and CDR2 FQGNSA.

The V call is TRBV14, the J call TRBJ2-5; D is possibly TRBD2 (8 bases). This CDR3 region has 16 residues. The ends were cut back, 9 bases at V and 5 bases at J, with 25 bases in the middle. Germline V gene data show CDR1 as SGHDN and CDR2 as FVKESK. The CDR3 bases are TGTGCCAGGGGACAGCGGGGGAGACTTCGAACGGAGACCCAGTACTTC. Its translation is CARGQRGRLRTETQYF.

This clone was recorded a few times. The rearrangement joins TRBV7-9 to TRBJ1-2; 8 nucleotides line up with TRBD1. The CDR3 is 17 residues long. V trimming: 6 bases; J trimming: 7 bases; junction bases outside the gene matches: 19. The germline gives CDR1 SEHNR, CDR2 FQNEAQ (reference sequence). The CDR3 protein is CASSSGQGAGDVRGYTF. CDR3 in DNA: TGTGCCAGCAGTTCCGGGCAGGGGGCCGGAGACGTGCGTGGCTACACCTTC.

This clone is categorized as medium-sized. The CDR3 loop reads CASSPGTGVRAEQFF. CDR3 nucleotide sequence: TGTGCCAGCAGCCCGGGGACAGGGGTAAGGGCTGAGCAGTTCTTC. V gene TRBV11-2 combines with J gene TRBJ2-1; 10 bases agree with TRBD1. CDR3 length: 15 amino acids. Trimming cost V 5 bases and J 9 bases; bases outside gene matches: 10. CDR1 and CDR2 from the germline V gene are SGHAT and FQNNGV.

The rearrangement links TRBV7-3 to TRBJ1-1; no reliable D call. Per germline, CDR1 SGHTA and CDR2 FQGTGA. V was pared by 5 bases and J by 0 bases, with 10 bases between. This CDR3 has 14 residues. The CDR3 region has the DNA TGTGCCAGCAGCGTTCGACATCTGAACACTGAAGCTTTCTTT. Translated: CASSVRHLNTEAFF.

With regard to this clone: The same CDR3 can be traced to other DNA sequences in this sample. The chain recombines TRBV5-1 with TRBJ1-3; D not certain. V was cut by 0 bases and J by 0 bases, with 7 bases left in between. Germline V gene sequence: CDR1 SGHRS, CDR2 YFSETQ. This CDR3 is built from 15 residues. The CDR3 DNA follows: TGCGCCAGCAGCTTGGGGCAGTCCTCTGGAAACACCATATATTTT. Its protein is CASSLGQSSGNTIYF.